Reported below is one T cell receptor (beta chain). The data stem from a study of blood T cell repertoires in COVID-19. Study details: COVID-19 samples, acute and convalescent, were from the United States, Italy and Spain. T cells, B-cell-depleted T cells, or PBMCs supplied cDNA or gDNA.

Generated by immunoSEQ multiplex PCR, the TCRdb table keeps only in-frame clones and is missing some. The data hold over 200,000 clones, with over 80% observed a single time. V lost 7 bases to trimming and J lost 3 bases, with 10 bases between them. The CDR3 contains 11 residues. In germline, CDR1 is GTSNPN, CDR2 SVGIG (reference sequence). The sequenced sample was peripheral blood. The chain carries TRBV30 and TRBJ2-7; possibly TRBD2 for D (6 bases). This clonotype originated in a human donor in a cohort sampled during active COVID-19. The CDR3 DNA reads as TGTGCCTCTGGACTAAACTACGAGCAGTACTTC. This gives the protein CASGLNYEQYF.